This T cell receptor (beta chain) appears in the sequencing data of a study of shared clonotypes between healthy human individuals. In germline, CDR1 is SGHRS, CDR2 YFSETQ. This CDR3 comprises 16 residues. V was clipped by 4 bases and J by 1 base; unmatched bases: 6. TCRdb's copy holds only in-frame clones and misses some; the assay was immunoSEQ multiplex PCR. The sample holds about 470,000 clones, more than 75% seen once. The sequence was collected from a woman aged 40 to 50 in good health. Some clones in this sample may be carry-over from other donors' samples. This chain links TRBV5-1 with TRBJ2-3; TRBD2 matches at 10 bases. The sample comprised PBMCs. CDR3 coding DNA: TGCGCCAGCAGCCTGGGACTAGCGATACGCACAGATACGCAGTATTTT. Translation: CASSLGLAIRTDTQYF.